The entry below describes one T cell receptor (beta chain). The entry originates in a study of cytomegalovirus exposure and HLA in healthy donors. The V gene lost 2 bases and the J gene lost 0 bases, with 14 bases spanning the gap. The CDR3 has 17 residues. Primers: 60 Vbeta forward and 13 Jbeta reverse. The repertoire was sequenced with immunoSEQ multiplex PCR; TCRdb's copy has only in-frame clones and lacks some. There are 100,000 to 150,000 clones in the sample; roughly 78% occur only once, and about 3.9% lies in the top ten. Input material: PBMCs. V usage is TRBV23-1 and J usage is TRBJ1-3; a weak D match, TRBD1 (6 bases). TRBV23-1 counts as an open reading frame of uncertain function. The origin of this receptor is a man aged 50-59 years in good health and CMV-seropositive. DNA for the CDR3: TGCGCCAGCAGTCAACCGCGGACAGAGCTCTCTGGAAACACCATATATTTT. Protein: CASSQPRTELSGNTIYF.